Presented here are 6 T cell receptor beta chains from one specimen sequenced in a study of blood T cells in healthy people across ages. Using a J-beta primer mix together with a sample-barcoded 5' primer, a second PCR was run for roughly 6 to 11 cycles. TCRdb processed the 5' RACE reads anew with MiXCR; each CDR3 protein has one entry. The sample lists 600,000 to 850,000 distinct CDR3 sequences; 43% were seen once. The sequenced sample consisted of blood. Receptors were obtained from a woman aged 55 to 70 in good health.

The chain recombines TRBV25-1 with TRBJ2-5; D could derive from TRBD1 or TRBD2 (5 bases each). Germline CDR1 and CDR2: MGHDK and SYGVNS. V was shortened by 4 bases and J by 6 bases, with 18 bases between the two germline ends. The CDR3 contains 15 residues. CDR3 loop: CASSVRGAGSQTQYF. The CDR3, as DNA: TGTGCCAGCAGTGTGAGGGGCGCGGGTAGCCAGACCCAGTACTTC.

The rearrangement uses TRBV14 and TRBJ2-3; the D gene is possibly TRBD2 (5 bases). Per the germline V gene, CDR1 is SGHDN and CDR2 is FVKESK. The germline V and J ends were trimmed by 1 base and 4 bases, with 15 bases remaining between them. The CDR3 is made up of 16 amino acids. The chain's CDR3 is CASSQGLAIWADTQYF. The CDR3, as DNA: TGTGCCAGCAGCCAAGGGCTAGCAATTTGGGCAGATACGCAGTATTTT.

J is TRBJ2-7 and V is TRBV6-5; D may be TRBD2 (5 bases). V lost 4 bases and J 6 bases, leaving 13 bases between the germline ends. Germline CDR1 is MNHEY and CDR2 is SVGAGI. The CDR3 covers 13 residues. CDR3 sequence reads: CASSSPVGGEQYF. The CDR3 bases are TGTGCCAGCAGTTCCCCTGTCGGAGGCGAGCAGTACTTC.

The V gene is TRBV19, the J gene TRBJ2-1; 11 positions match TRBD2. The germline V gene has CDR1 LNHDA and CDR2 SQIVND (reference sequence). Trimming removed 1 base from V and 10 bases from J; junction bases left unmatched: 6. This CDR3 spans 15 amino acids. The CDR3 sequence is CASSIALAGGGEQFF. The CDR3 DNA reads TGTGCCAGTAGTATAGCTCTAGCGGGAGGCGGAGAGCAGTTCTTC. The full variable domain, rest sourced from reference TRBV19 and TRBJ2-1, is DGGITQSPKYLFRKEGQNVTLSCEQNLNHDAMYWYRQDPGQGLRLIYYSQIVNDFQKGDIAEGYSVSREKKESFPLTVTSAQKNPTAFYLCASSIALAGGGEQFFGPGTRLTVL.

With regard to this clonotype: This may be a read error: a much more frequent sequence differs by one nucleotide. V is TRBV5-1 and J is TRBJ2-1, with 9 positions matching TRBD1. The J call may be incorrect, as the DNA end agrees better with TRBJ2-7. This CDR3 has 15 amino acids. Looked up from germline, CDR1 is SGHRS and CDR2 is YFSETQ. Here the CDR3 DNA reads TGCGCCAGCAGCCGGGACAGGGACTCCTACAATGAGCAGTACTTC. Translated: CASSRDRDSYNEQYF.

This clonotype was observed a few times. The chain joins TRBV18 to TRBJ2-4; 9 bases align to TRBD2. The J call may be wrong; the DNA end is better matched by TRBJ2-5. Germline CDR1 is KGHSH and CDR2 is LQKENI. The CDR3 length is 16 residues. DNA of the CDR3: TGTGCCAGCTCGCCGACTAGCGGACAGAGTCGGGAGACCCAGTACTTC. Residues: CASSPTSGQSRETQYF.